Below, 2 T cell receptor beta chains from the same sample are listed, as sequenced in a study of response to subunit inactivated influenza vaccine. Each CDR3 protein gets one entry after TCRdb re-called the RT-PCR reads with MiXCR. This table holds about half a million distinct CDR3 sequences, 6% to 9% found once. The sequencing used PBMCs from blood, collected around 25 months after vaccination. The receptors originated from a man aged 45-69 years who received an inactivated influenza vaccine.

This clonotype came up many times. This sequence joins TRBV2 and TRBJ2-1, with TRBD2 as a possible D gene (6 bases). V dropped 1 base and J dropped 9 bases, with 16 bases sitting between them. The CDR3 loop spans 15 amino acids. The germline V gene encodes CDR1 SNHLY and CDR2 FYNNEI. This CDR3 reads CASSEVGGRYGEQFF. CDR3 nucleotide sequence: TGTGCCAGCAGTGAAGTTGGTGGGAGGTACGGTGAGCAGTTCTTC.

J is TRBJ1-3 and V is TRBV20-1; weak D call: TRBD1 (5 bases). CDR3 length equals 15 residues. V was trimmed by 6 bases and J by 0 bases, leaving 15 bases between them. CDR1 and CDR2 from the germline V gene are DFQATT and SNEGSKA (reference sequence). CDR3 residues: CSATPDSRSGNTIYF. The CDR3 coding sequence is TGCAGTGCCACCCCAGACAGCCGCTCTGGAAACACCATATATTTT.